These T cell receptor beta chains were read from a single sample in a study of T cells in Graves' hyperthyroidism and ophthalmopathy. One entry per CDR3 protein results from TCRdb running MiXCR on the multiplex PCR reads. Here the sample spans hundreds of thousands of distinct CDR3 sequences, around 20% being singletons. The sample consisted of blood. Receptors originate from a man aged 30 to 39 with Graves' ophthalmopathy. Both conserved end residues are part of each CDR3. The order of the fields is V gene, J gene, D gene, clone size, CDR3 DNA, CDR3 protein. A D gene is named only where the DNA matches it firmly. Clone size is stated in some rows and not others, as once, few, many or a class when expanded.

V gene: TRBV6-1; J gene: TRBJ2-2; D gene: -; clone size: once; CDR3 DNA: TGTGCCAGCACCCAACTCCCCCGACGTTGGGACACCGGGGAGCTGTTTTTT; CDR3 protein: CASTQLPRRWDTGELFF
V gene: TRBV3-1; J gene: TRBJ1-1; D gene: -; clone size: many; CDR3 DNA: TGTGCCAGCAGCCAAGACGCGGCACCCAGAGCTTTCTTT; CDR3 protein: CASSQDAAPRAFF
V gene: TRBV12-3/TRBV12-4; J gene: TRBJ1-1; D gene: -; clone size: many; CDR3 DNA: TGTGCCAGCATGGGTAGAAGGACTGAAGCTTTCTTT; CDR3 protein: CASMGRRTEAFF
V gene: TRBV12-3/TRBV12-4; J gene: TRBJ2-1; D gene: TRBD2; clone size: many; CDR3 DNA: TGTGCCAGCAGTGGTCCGGGACTAGCGGGAGTTGAGCAGTTCTTC; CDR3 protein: CASSGPGLAGVEQFF
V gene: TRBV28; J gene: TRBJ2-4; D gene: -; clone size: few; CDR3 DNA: TGTGCCAGCAGCCTGACCGGGACTCCGATAGCCAAAAACATTCAGTACTTC; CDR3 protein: CASSLTGTPIAKNIQYF
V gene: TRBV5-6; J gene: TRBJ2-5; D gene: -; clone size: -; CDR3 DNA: TGTGCCGGCAGCTTTGGCCAAGAGACCCAGTACTTC; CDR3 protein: CAGSFGQETQYF
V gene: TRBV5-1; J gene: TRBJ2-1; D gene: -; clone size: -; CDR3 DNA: TGCGCCAGCAGCTCGGACCGGGGACTCCAGGATGAGCAGTTCTTC; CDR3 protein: CASSSDRGLQDEQFF
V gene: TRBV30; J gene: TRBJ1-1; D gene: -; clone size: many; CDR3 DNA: TGTGCCTGGAGTGCAGGGGTAACGGGCACTGAAGCTTTCTTT; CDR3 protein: CAWSAGVTGTEAFF
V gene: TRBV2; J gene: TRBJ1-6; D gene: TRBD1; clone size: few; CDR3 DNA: TGTGCCAGCAGGAGACAGGGTACAAGCTCCTATAATTCACCCCTCCACTTT; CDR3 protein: CASRRQGTSSYNSPLHF
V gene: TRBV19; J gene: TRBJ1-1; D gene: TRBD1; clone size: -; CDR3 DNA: TGTGCCAGTAGTATAACCACAGGGGTTATGAACACTGAAGCTTTCTTT; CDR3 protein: CASSITTGVMNTEAFF
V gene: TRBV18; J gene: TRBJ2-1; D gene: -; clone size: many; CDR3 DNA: TGTGCCAGCTCACCACCTCGACAGGCGTATCTACACAATGAGCAGTTCTTC; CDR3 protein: CASSPPRQAYLHNEQFF
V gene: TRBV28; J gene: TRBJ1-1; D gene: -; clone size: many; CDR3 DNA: TGTGCCAGCAACGACAGGTTGGACACTGAAGCTTTCTTT; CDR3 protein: CASNDRLDTEAFF
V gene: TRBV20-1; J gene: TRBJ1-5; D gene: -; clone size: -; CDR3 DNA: TGCAGTGCTAGGCTAGGGGCGCCCAATCAGCCCCAGCATTTT; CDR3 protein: CSARLGAPNQPQHF
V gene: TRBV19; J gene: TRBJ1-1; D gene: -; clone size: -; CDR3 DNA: TGTGCCAGTACCCCCCAATTCCATCGTTCCCGGCTTCGGGAAGCTTTCTTT; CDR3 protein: CASTPQFHRSRLREAFF
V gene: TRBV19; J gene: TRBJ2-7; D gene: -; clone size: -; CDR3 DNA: TGTGCCAGTAGTGGTGGAGGGAAGACTTCCGGAGGTTACGAGCAGTACTTC; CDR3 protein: CASSGGGKTSGGYEQYF
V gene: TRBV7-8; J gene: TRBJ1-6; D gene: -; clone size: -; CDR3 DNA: TGTGCCAGCAGCTTCCGTCGGCAGGGGTACGGTTCACCCCTCCACTTT; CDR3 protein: CASSFRRQGYGSPLHF
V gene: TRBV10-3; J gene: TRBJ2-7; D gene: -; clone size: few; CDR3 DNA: TGTGCCATCAGTGGTCAGCTGCCTGGGGGGGAGCAGTACTTC; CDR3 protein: CAISGQLPGGEQYF